The source of this T cell receptor beta chain is a study of post-analysis software for immune sequencing data. Findings and limits, study-wide: Included in a set of five TRBV segments more frequent in patients than controls were TRBV5-6, TRBV5-1 and TRBV20-1.

Germline trimming cut 0 bases from V and 2 bases from J; bases unmatched to any gene: 3. Germline V gene data show CDR1 as SGHKS and CDR2 as YYEKEE (reference sequence). The CDR3 totals 15 residues. This clonotype was seen a handful of times. The antigen is not known. Researchers reported that TCR beta cDNA libraries carried unique molecular identifiers. Each CDR3 protein is one row after TCRdb ran MiXCR on the PCR reads. The table records 450,000 to 700,000 distinct CDR3 sequences, 44% of them present only once. This chain connects TRBV5-5 to TRBJ1-2, with 8 positions matching TRBD1. This clonotype was obtained from a girl aged 5 to 17 with multiple sclerosis. The sample taken for sequencing was blood. CDR3 sequence reads: CASSLDPGGNYGYTF. CDR3 bases: TGTGCCAGCAGCTTGGATCCAGGGGGCAACTATGGCTACACCTTC.